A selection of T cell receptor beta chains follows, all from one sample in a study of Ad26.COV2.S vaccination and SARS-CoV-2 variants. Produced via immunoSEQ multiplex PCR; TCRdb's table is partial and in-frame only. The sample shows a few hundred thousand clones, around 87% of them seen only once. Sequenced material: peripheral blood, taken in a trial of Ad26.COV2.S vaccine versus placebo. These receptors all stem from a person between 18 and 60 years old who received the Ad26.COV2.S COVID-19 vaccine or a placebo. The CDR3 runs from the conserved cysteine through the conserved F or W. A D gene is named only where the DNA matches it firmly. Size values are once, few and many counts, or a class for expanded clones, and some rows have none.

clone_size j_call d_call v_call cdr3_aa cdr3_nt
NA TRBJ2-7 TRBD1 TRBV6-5 CASSYSTGLSSYEQYF TGTGCCAGCAGTTACTCGACAGGGCTTAGCTCCTACGAGCAGTACTTC
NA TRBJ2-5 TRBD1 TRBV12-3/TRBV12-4 CASSRGRQETQYF TGTGCCAGCTCGAGGGGGCGGCAAGAGACCCAGTACTTC
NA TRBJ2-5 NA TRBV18 CASSSGYQETQYF TGTGCCAGCTCGTCAGGGTATCAAGAGACCCAGTACTTC
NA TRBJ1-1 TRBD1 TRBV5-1 CASSPSFGTGKNEAFF TGCGCCAGCAGCCCCTCCTTCGGGACAGGGAAGAATGAAGCTTTCTTT
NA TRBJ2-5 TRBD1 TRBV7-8 CASSVDRDRGRQETQYF TGTGCCAGCAGTGTAGATCGGGACAGGGGGCGGCAAGAGACCCAGTACTTC
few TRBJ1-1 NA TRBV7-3 CASSLTWNTEAFF TGTGCCAGCAGCTTAACTTGGAACACTGAAGCTTTCTTT
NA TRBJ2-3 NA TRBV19 CASSRKELTDTQYF TGTGCCAGTAGTAGGAAGGAACTCACAGATACGCAGTATTTT
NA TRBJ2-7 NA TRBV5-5 CASSPTDRSYEQYF TGTGCCAGCAGCCCAACCGACCGATCCTACGAGCAGTACTTC
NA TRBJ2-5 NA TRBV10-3 CAISESRETQYF TGTGCCATCAGTGAGTCGAGGGAGACCCAGTACTTC
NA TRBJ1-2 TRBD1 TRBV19 CASSNPRQGLSFDGYTF TGTGCCAGTAGTAACCCACGACAGGGTTTGTCTTTTGATGGCTACACCTTC
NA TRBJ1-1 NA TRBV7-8 CASSLTVNTEAFF TGTGCCAGCAGCCTCACAGTGAACACTGAAGCTTTCTTT
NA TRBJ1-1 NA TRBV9 CASSVSHTNTEAFF TGTGCCAGCAGCGTTTCTCATACGAACACTGAAGCTTTCTTT
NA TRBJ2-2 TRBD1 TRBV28 CASRPGGSLGTGELFF TGTGCCAGCAGACCAGGGGGCAGCCTAGGTACCGGGGAGCTGTTTTTT
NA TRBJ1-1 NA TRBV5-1 CASSPSRGSTEAFF TGCGCCAGCAGCCCTTCCAGGGGAAGCACTGAAGCTTTCTTT
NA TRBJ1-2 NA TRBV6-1 CASSEQGIDGYTF TGTGCCAGCAGTGAACAGGGGATCGATGGCTACACCTTC
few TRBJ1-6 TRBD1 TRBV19 CASRARQGQGSPLHF TGTGCCAGTAGGGCTCGACAGGGCCAGGGGTCACCCCTCCACTTT
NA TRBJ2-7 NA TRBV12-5 CASGFGSSYEQYF TGTGCTAGTGGTTTCGGGAGCTCCTACGAGCAGTACTTC
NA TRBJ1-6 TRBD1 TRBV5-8 CASSSRQGSSYNSPLHF TGTGCCAGCAGCTCCCGACAGGGAAGCTCCTATAATTCACCCCTCCACTTT
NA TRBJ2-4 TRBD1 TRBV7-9 CASSPDGQALAKNIQYF TGTGCCAGCAGCCCAGATGGACAGGCGCTAGCCAAAAACATTCAGTACTTC
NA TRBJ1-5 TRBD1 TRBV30 CAWSTRQGSQPQHF TGTGCCTGGAGTACCAGACAGGGGTCTCAGCCCCAGCATTTT
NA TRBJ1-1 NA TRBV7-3 CASSLSGGNTEAFF TGTGCCAGCAGCTTATCGGGCGGGAACACTGAAGCTTTCTTT
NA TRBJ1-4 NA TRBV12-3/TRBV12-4 CASNPGQGEKLFF TGTGCCAGCAATCCCGGCCAGGGTGAAAAACTGTTTTTT
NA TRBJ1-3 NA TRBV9 CASSPHRDRDTIYF TGTGCCAGCAGCCCTCACAGGGATCGAGACACCATATATTTT
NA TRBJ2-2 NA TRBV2 CASSEWARYTGELFF TGTGCCAGCAGTGAATGGGCTAGATACACCGGGGAGCTGTTTTTT
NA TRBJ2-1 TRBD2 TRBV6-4 CASSRAGGYNEQFF TGTGCCAGCAGTCGAGCGGGGGGATACAATGAGCAGTTCTTC
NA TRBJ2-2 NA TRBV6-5 CASSYWQGNTGELFF TGTGCCAGCAGTTATTGGCAGGGAAACACCGGGGAGCTGTTTTTT
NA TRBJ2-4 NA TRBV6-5 CASNQDIQYF TGTGCCAGCAACCAGGACATTCAGTACTTC
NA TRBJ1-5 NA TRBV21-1 CASSKVVGVEPQHF TGTGCCAGCAGCAAAGTGGTAGGGGTTGAGCCCCAGCATTTT
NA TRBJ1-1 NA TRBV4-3 CASSQGNRIRSEAFF TGCGCCAGCAGCCAGGGGAACAGGATTAGATCTGAAGCTTTCTTT
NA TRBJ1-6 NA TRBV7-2 CASSLEAGFISPLHF TGTGCCAGCAGCTTAGAAGCAGGGTTTATTTCACCCCTCCACTTT
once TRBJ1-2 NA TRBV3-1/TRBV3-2 CASSQEGTGYGYTF TGTGCCAGCAGCCAAGAGGGCACAGGCTATGGCTACACCTTC
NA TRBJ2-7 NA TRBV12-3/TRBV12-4 CASSWTVSYEQYF TGTGCCAGCAGTTGGACAGTCTCCTACGAGCAGTACTTC
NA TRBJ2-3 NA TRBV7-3 CASSFGPTDTQYF TGTGCCAGCAGCTTCGGACCCACAGATACGCAGTATTTT
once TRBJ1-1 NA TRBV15 CATSRGLYRNTEAFF TGTGCCACCAGCAGGGGATTATATCGGAACACTGAAGCTTTCTTT
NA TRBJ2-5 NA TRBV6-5 CASSYTRKETQYF TGTGCCAGCAGTTACACCCGCAAAGAGACCCAGTACTTC
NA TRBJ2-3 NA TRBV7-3 CASSPDRLSTDTQYF TGTGCCAGCAGCCCCGATAGGCTTAGCACAGATACGCAGTATTTT
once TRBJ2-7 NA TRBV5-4 CASSLRGSYEQYF TGTGCCAGCAGCTTGCGGGGATCGTACGAGCAGTACTTC
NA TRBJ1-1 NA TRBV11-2 CASSLDRTVEAFF TGTGCCAGCAGCTTAGATCGCACAGTTGAAGCTTTCTTT
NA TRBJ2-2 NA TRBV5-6 CASSLAGELFF TGTGCCAGCAGCTTGGCGGGGGAGCTGTTTTTT
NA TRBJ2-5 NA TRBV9 CASSVGGTQETQYF TGTGCCAGCAGCGTAGGGGGTACTCAAGAGACCCAGTACTTC
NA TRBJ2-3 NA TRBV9 CASSVVGAGTDTQYF TGTGCCAGCAGCGTAGTCGGGGCCGGAACAGATACGCAGTATTTT
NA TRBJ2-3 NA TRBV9 CASSVEGDGRGSATQYF TGTGCCAGCAGCGTAGAAGGGGACGGGAGAGGCTCAGCTACGCAGTATTTT
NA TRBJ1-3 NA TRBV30 CAWWGSGNTIYF TGTGCCTGGTGGGGCTCTGGAAACACCATATATTTT
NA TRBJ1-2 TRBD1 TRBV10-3 CAISESLGQGGGSYTF TGTGCCATCAGTGAGTCGTTAGGACAGGGCGGAGGGAGCTACACCTTC
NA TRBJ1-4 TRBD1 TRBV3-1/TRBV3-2 CASSPHPGQGLANEKLFF TGTGCCAGCAGTCCACATCCGGGACAGGGGTTGGCTAATGAAAAACTGTTTTTT
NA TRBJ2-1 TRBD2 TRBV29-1 CSVGTSGGARGQFF TGCAGCGTAGGGACTAGCGGGGGGGCTCGTGGGCAGTTCTTC
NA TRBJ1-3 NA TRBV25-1 CASSEFGGPGNTIYF TGTGCCAGCAGTGAATTTGGGGGGCCGGGAAACACCATATATTTT
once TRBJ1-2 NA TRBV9 CASSVTTDGGDGYTF TGTGCCAGCAGCGTAACCACGGACGGGGGAGATGGCTACACCTTC
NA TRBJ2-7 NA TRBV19 CASSISGGGQRISYEQYF TGTGCCAGTAGTATATCAGGCGGTGGACAGAGAATTTCCTACGAGCAGTACTTC
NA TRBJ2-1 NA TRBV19 CASSIWGAANEQFF TGTGCCAGTAGTATCTGGGGGGCCGCGAATGAGCAGTTCTTC
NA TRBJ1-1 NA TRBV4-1 CASGPWNTEAFF TGCGCCAGCGGACCTTGGAACACTGAAGCTTTCTTT
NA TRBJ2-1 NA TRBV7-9 CASSFIPLGVNEQFF TGTGCCAGCAGCTTTATACCGCTCGGAGTCAATGAGCAGTTCTTC
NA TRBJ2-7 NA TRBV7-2 CASSFQLGNEQYF TGTGCCAGCAGCTTTCAACTAGGGAACGAGCAGTACTTC